This passage covers 16 T cell receptor beta chains from one sample sequenced in a study of blood T cell repertoires in COVID-19. Using immunoSEQ multiplex PCR, the repertoire was profiled, and TCRdb retains in-frame clones only, with some absent. Here the sample spans over 200,000 clones, over 75% being singletons. Sequencing was carried out using peripheral blood. The receptors come from a man aged 35 to 55 with active or convalescent COVID-19.

J is TRBJ1-2 and V is TRBV13; 7 bases align to TRBD1. The V segment lost 3 bases and the J segment 6 bases; nucleotides outside the gene matches: 10. From germline, CDR1 is PRHDT and CDR2 FYEKMQ (reference sequence). CDR3 length: 15 residues. The CDR3 DNA is TGTGCCAGCAGCTTGGCAGGGGGAGGTTTGGATGGCTACACCTTC. Translating gives CASSLAGGGLDGYTF.

V and J are TRBV5-6 and TRBJ2-3, with TRBD2 matching over 7 bases. The germline V gene encodes CDR1 SGHDT and CDR2 YYEEEE. The CDR3 sequence is 15 residues long. Unmatched junction bases numbered 2, after V lost 0 bases and J lost 1 base. Here the CDR3 reads CASSLVRGGTDTQYF. The CDR3 nucleotides read TGTGCCAGCAGCTTGGTTCGGGGGGGCACAGATACGCAGTATTTT.

V gene TRBV12-3 or TRBV12-4 combines with J gene TRBJ1-6; 9 bases map to TRBD1. The CDR3 loop spans 13 amino acids. V shed 8 bases and J 9 bases; nucleotides not matched to a gene: 5. DNA for the CDR3: TGTGCCAGCCGGGACAGGGAGTCTTCACCCCTCCACTTT. It codes for CASRDRESSPLHF.

The J gene is TRBJ2-1, the V gene TRBV7-7; D is possibly TRBD2 (6 bases). Germline V gene data show CDR1 as SSHAT and CDR2 as FNYEAQ (reference sequence). The CDR3 runs 15 residues. Trimming removed 3 bases from V and 7 bases from J, with 16 bases in between. The CDR3 DNA reads TGTGCCAGCAGCTTTCGGGAGAGAACAAAGAATGAGCAGTTCTTC. Translated: CASSFRERTKNEQFF.

The chain combines TRBV28 with TRBJ1-4; 10 bases align to TRBD1. Trimming cost V 3 bases and J 0 bases; bases outside gene matches: 10. In germline, CDR1 is MDHEN, CDR2 SYDVKM. This CDR3 contains 19 residues. The CDR3 sequence: CASSFGTGTGATTNEKLFF. The CDR3 coding sequence is TGTGCCAGCAGTTTTGGGACCGGGACAGGGGCTACAACTAATGAAAAACTGTTTTTT.

The V call is TRBV5-1, the J call TRBJ2-1; 9 positions agree with TRBD2. Germline values: CDR1 SGHRS, CDR2 YFSETQ. The CDR3 extends over 16 amino acids. Unmatched junction bases numbered 7, after V lost 5 bases and J lost 1 base. The CDR3 DNA is TGCGCCAGCAGGACCGGGACTAGCCCTTCCTACAATGAGCAGTTCTTC. It encodes CASRTGTSPSYNEQFF.

This chain connects TRBV7-2 to TRBJ1-4; 8 bases agree with TRBD1. V lost 5 bases, J lost 5 bases, and 7 bases stayed unmatched. Germline-derived CDR1 and CDR2 are SGHTA and FQGNSA. The CDR3 runs 15 residues. The chain's CDR3 is CASSLHGTGNEKLFF. CDR3 nucleotide sequence: TGTGCCAGCAGCCTACACGGGACAGGCAATGAAAAACTGTTTTTT.

The chain couples TRBV28 to TRBJ1-2; D not certain. The CDR3 contains 12 residues. Germline V gene data show CDR1 as MDHEN and CDR2 as SYDVKM. V was trimmed by 5 bases and J by 6 bases, leaving 10 bases between them. CDR3 protein: CASSAGENGYTF. CDR3 DNA: TGTGCCAGCAGTGCCGGGGAAAATGGCTACACCTTC.

The rearrangement uses TRBV6-5 and TRBJ1-1; D is perhaps TRBD1 (5 bases). The germline gives CDR1 MNHEY, CDR2 SVGAGI. Trimming shortened V by 2 bases and J by 5 bases, and 18 bases separated the two germline ends. CDR3 size: 16 residues. CDR3 sequence: CASSYGMGTRSTEAFF. CDR3 nucleotide sequence: TGTGCCAGCAGTTACGGAATGGGGACTAGGAGTACTGAAGCTTTCTTT.

This CDR3 reads CASSLLPLGANVLTF. Written as DNA, the CDR3 is TGTGCCAGCAGCCTCCTTCCTCTGGGGGCCAACGTCCTGACTTTC. The chain combines TRBV27 with TRBJ2-6; D uncertain. The CDR3 consists of 15 residues. V shed 6 bases and J shed 4 bases, with 13 bases lying between them. CDR1 and CDR2 from the germline V gene are MNHEY and SMNVEV (reference sequence).

V gene TRBV27 combines with J gene TRBJ2-5; 13 bases line up with TRBD2. V lost 5 bases to trimming and J lost 3 bases; unmatched junction nucleotides: 15. The CDR3 contains 19 residues. Germline loops: CDR1 MNHEY, CDR2 SMNVEV (reference sequence). For the CDR3, the DNA is TGTGCCAGCAGTCTATATTGGACTAGCGGGAGTCCTTCGGAAGAGACCCAGTACTTC. Translation: CASSLYWTSGSPSEETQYF.

The chain joins TRBV10-1 to TRBJ1-2; D may be TRBD1 (6 bases). CDR1 is WNHNN, CDR2 SYGVQD, per germline (reference sequence). CDR3 size: 15 residues. V was clipped by 2 bases and J by 6 bases, with 16 bases between them. DNA for the CDR3: TGCGCCAGCAGTGAGAGAGTGGGACAAAGGAATGGCTACACCTTC. Its protein is CASSERVGQRNGYTF.

J is TRBJ2-7 and V is TRBV5-4, with TRBD2 matching over 9 bases. The V gene end was trimmed by 1 base and the J gene end by 4 bases; junction bases not matched to a gene: 3. CDR1 and CDR2 from the germline V gene are SGHNT and YYREEE (reference sequence). The CDR3 loop spans 14 amino acids. The CDR3 region is CASSLRTSGYEQYF. The CDR3 DNA follows: TGTGCCAGCAGCTTGCGAACTAGCGGGTACGAGCAGTACTTC.

This chain connects TRBV9 to TRBJ2-7; D perhaps matches TRBD2 (5 bases). The CDR3 spans 15 residues. Germline V gene data show CDR1 as SGDLS and CDR2 as YYNGEE. V shed 0 bases and J shed 2 bases, with 12 bases lying between them. CDR3 DNA: TGTGCCAGCAGCGTAGCAAGCGGATCCGCCTACGAGCAGTACTTC. This gives the protein CASSVASGSAYEQYF.

The table lists this clone with a count of one. This chain connects TRBV29-1 to TRBJ1-1; 7 bases align to TRBD1. The CDR3 totals 13 residues. Germline trimming cut 6 bases from V and 10 bases from J; bases unmatched to any gene: 14. Germline V gene sequence: CDR1 SQVTM, CDR2 ANQGSEA. The CDR3 DNA sequence: TGCAGCGTCGGCCTGGGACTGCCAGGGGGAGCTTTCTTT. Its translation: CSVGLGLPGGAFF.

CDR3 sequence reads: CASSVVGSTGELFF. Here the CDR3 DNA reads TGTGCCAGCAGCGTAGTGGGCAGCACCGGGGAGCTGTTTTTT. This chain connects TRBV9 to TRBJ2-2; D ambiguous. The CDR3 is 14 residues long. Germline values: CDR1 SGDLS, CDR2 YYNGEE. V lost 0 bases and J lost 4, with 7 bases in between.